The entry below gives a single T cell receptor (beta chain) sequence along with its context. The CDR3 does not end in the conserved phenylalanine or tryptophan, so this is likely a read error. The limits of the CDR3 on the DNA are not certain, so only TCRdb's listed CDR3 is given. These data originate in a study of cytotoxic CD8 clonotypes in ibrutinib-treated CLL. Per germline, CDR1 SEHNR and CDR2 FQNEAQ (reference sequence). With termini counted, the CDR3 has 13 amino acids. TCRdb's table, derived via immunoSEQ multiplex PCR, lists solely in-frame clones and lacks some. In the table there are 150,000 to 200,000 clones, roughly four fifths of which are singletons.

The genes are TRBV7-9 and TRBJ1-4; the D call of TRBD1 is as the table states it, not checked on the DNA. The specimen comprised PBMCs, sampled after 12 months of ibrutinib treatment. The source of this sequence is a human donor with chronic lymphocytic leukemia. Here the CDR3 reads CASSFIYDRVFSV.